This T cell receptor (beta chain) was retrieved from a study of T-cell memory formation after mild COVID-19 (dated by TCRdb to 2020 to 2022). At the level of the whole study: TCR sequence clusters from the two donors were largely donor specific. T-cell clones expanding and contracting after mild COVID-19 in a couple of donors were tracked by longitudinal TCRalpha and TCRbeta repertoire sequencing. Two young, previously healthy adult volunteers, one female and one male, were included in the cohort.

TCRdb lists the instrument as Illumina NovaSeq 6000. cDNA libraries for TCRalpha and TCRbeta were prepared by 5'RACE using constant-segment primers, with sample barcodes and unique molecular identifiers added. Trizol reagent was used to extract RNA from every sample. Library amplification was performed in two PCR steps, and a second sample barcode and Illumina TruSeq adapters were introduced in the second step. Libraries were sequenced on an Illumina NovaSeq with 2 x 150 bp paired-end reads. Processing in the source paper ran as follows. The reads were demultiplexed and collapsed into UMI-guided consensus sequences using migec v1.2.7. Using mixcr v2.1.11, UMI consensuses were aligned to TRA and TRB V and J templates and then assembled into clonotypes. Clonotypes were classified as expanded or contracted when called significant by both edgeR and NoisET, with noise models trained on biological replicates. For edgeR calls, the thresholds were a false discovery rate-adjusted p below 0.01 and a log2 fold-change of 1. As an exploratory analysis of dynamics, max-normalized trajectories of the 1000 most abundant clonotypes were examined with PCA combined with hierarchical clustering. Separately sequenced CD4+ and CD8+ repertoires were used to assign a CD4 or CD8 phenotype to each responding clone. TCRdb reworked the public reads: Q25 trimming with fastp, MiXCR clone assembly, productive beta chains retained. Entries that share a CDR3 protein sequence are merged under the most common genes and DNA. The V and J calls reflect TCRdb's pipeline rather than the authors' work. The sample table contains hundreds of thousands of distinct CDR3 sequences; only one count was recorded for more than 15% of them. 12% of the sample lies in the top ten.

Ficoll-Paque density gradient centrifugation was the method used to isolate PBMCs. This clonotype was picked up a small number of times. There is no known antigen for this receptor. Qualities for individual bases were not recorded, and no much larger clone is one base off. Inclusive of the bounding cysteine and phenylalanine, the CDR3 is 16 residues long. Left in the record is the CDR3 DNA by itself, 48 bases read in frame from the first base. Reading the germline V gene gives CDR1 KGHDR and CDR2 SFDVKD. V is cut back by 3 bases and J by 3 bases, with 6 bases in the junction unmatched. What the authors observed across the whole study: Contracting CD4+ clones turned up mainly in the CM and EM memory subsets, whereas EMRA was where CD8+ clones were enriched. Whether the second-wave clones peaking on day 37 were SARS-CoV-2 specific was not confirmed. The study included only two mild cases, and larger cohorts that include severe cases with pre-infection samples were judged to be necessary. Balanced CD4/CD8 phenotypes were observed for clones contracting from day 15 to 85, whereas a bias towards CD4+ was observed for a second wave of clones expanding from day 15 to 37. Some responding clones were detected in pre-infection memory, suggesting pre-existing cross-reactive memory T cells joined the SARS-CoV-2 response.

The chain was built from TRBV24-1 and TRBJ2-5; TRBD2 aligns with 10 central bases. The sequenced sample was PBMCs or a T cell subset sorted from them (not recorded which). The TCR comes from an adult woman who had mild COVID-19 (a few samples of this study predate the infection). The sample titles of this study are shuffled in the database, so cell type and time point are left out; the donor was told from shared clones. The DNA is TGTGCCACCAGTGATCCAGGACTAGCGGCCAAAGAGACCCAGTACTTC. This yields the protein CATSDPGLAAKETQYF.